This TCR beta chain was observed in a study of T cell clusters in autoimmune cytopenias. TRB was amplified from 250 ng of peripheral blood genomic DNA per sample. TRB rearrangements were amplified by touch-down multiplex PCR with mixed TRB-A/B primers. TCRdb derives one entry per CDR3 protein from the multiplex PCR reads, leaving out DNA. Recorded for this sample: a few thousand distinct CDR3 sequences. The germline gives CDR1 GTSNPN, CDR2 SVGIG (reference sequence). The CDR3 runs to 15 residues. Frequency places this clonotype as medium-sized. The same sample was also used in a study of T cell repertoires in aging, cancer and after chemotherapy.

V gene TRBV30 combines with J gene TRBJ2-1; TCRdb selects TRBD1, and the lack of DNA leaves this call unchecked. The origin of this receptor is a human donor in good health. Sequencing was performed on peripheral blood. The CDR3 is CAWSRQGGSYNEQFF.